This T cell receptor (beta chain) was sequenced for a study of blood T cell repertoires in COVID-19. Some clones are missing from TCRdb's copy, which holds only in-frame ones; the method was immunoSEQ multiplex PCR. The repertoire has 200,000 or so clones, around 85% of them found once; the top ten carry approximately 10%. The V segment lost 2 bases and the J segment 5 bases; nucleotides outside the gene matches: 8. This CDR3 is built from 16 residues. Germline V gene lookup returns CDR1 GTSNPN and CDR2 SVGIG (reference sequence). The source is a human donor with active or convalescent COVID-19. The donor label of this sample is uncertain. The sample comprised peripheral blood. This rearrangement joins TRBV30 to TRBJ2-3; 12 bases line up with TRBD2. DNA for the CDR3: TGTGCCTGGAGTTCGGGACCGGGACTAGCGGGAGATACGCAGTATTTT. The encoded protein is CAWSSGPGLAGDTQYF.